The 22 T cell receptor beta chains reported below all come from one sample, sequenced in a study of T cell responses to AZD1222 COVID-19 vaccine. Repertoires were generated with immunoSEQ multiplex PCR, while TCRdb's copy carries only in-frame clones and drops some. The sample has about 150,000 clones; roughly 91% are singletons. Here the sequenced sample was peripheral blood, taken 28 days after the second AZD1222 dose. These receptors all come from an adult who received the AZD1222 COVID-19 vaccine.

The chain joins TRBV10-1 to TRBJ1-1, with 11 bases that match TRBD1. The CDR3 covers 18 residues. Unmatched junction bases numbered 16, after V lost 6 bases and J lost 4 bases. CDR1 and CDR2 (germline): WNHNN, SYGVQD (reference sequence). CDR3 sequence: CASSGQGAGSTSGTEAFF. CDR3 sequence (DNA): TGCGCCAGCAGCGGACAGGGGGCTGGTAGCACGAGTGGCACTGAAGCTTTCTTT.

V and J are TRBV7-9 and TRBJ2-1; 9 nucleotides match TRBD1. The CDR3 spans 15 residues. V lost 10 bases, J lost 3 bases, and 10 bases stayed unmatched. Germline lookup yields CDR1 SEHNR and CDR2 FQNEAQ (reference sequence). In nucleotides, the CDR3 is TGTGCCACCTCTCAGGGGGGACAGGGCTACAATGAGCAGTTCTTC. It yields the protein CATSQGGQGYNEQFF.

CDR3 sequence reads: CASSSQTTDNTEAFF. DNA for the CDR3: TGTGCCAGCAGCTCTCAAACTACAGACAACACTGAAGCTTTCTTT. The chain carries TRBV13 and TRBJ1-1; D ambiguous. The CDR3 runs to 15 residues. Germline values: CDR1 PRHDT, CDR2 FYEKMQ (reference sequence). V gave up 4 bases and J gave up 2 bases, with 14 bases separating them.

CDR3 coding DNA: TGTGCCAGCAGAAACCTGGGACAGGCCGGGGGCTACACCTTC. This translates into CASRNLGQAGGYTF. V and J are TRBV2 and TRBJ1-2; 8 bases align to TRBD1. The CDR3 totals 14 residues. The germline CDR1 and CDR2 sequences are SNHLY and FYNNEI. V was pared by 6 bases and J by 8 bases, with 11 bases of the junction left unmatched.

The rearrangement links TRBV19 to TRBJ1-1; D is unclear. The CDR3 totals 11 residues. Per the germline V gene, CDR1 is LNHDA and CDR2 is SQIVND (reference sequence). V was shortened by 7 bases and J by 10 bases, with 13 bases between the two germline ends. CDR3 nucleotides: TGTGCCAGTAATGTAGGGCCGACAGCTTTCTTT. It translates to CASNVGPTAFF.

This chain connects TRBV21-1 to TRBJ1-3. TRBV21-1 is noted as a pseudogene. The CDR3 is made up of 16 amino acids. Written as DNA, the CDR3 is TGTGCCAGCAGGGAGGCGGGGAAAAGGAGCGGAAACACCATATATTTT. Residues: CASREAGKRSGNTIYF.

The chain uses TRBV5-5 and TRBJ1-3, with 8 nucleotides matching TRBD1. The V segment lost 2 bases and the J segment 3 bases; nucleotides outside the gene matches: 4. CDR1 and CDR2 from the germline V gene are SGHKS and YYEKEE (reference sequence). The CDR3 length is 15 residues. DNA of the CDR3: TGTGCCAGCAGCTTCCAGGGGGCTGGTGGAAACACCATATATTTT. Translation gives CASSFQGAGGNTIYF.

The chain carries TRBV5-4 and TRBJ2-2; 14 nucleotides agree with TRBD2. The CDR3 runs to 19 residues. V dropped 4 bases and J dropped 5; count of bases not matched to a gene: 13. From germline, CDR1 is SGHNT and CDR2 YYREEE (reference sequence). The CDR3 loop reads CASSAPGLAGAQRTGELFF. CDR3 DNA: TGTGCCAGCAGCGCGCCGGGACTAGCGGGGGCCCAGAGGACCGGGGAGCTGTTTTTT.

The CDR3 loop is CSVEGRGRGGYTF. Written as DNA, the CDR3 is TGCAGCGTTGAGGGGCGGGGGCGAGGAGGCTACACCTTC. V usage is TRBV29-1 and J usage is TRBJ1-2; D may be TRBD1 (6 bases). Trimming stripped 3 bases from V and 8 bases from J, with 16 bases between. This CDR3 spans 13 amino acids. From germline, CDR1 is SQVTM and CDR2 ANQGSEA.

The CDR3 loop is CASSGGAPDTQYF. CDR3 bases: TGTGCCAGTAGCGGGGGGGCCCCAGATACGCAGTATTTT. The gene calls are TRBV7-3 and TRBJ2-3, with 11 positions matching TRBD2. CDR3 length: 13 residues. The V gene's germline CDR1 is SGHTA and CDR2 FQGTGA. With V trimmed by 9 bases and J by 4 bases, 3 bases remained unmatched.

The CDR3 is CASSPPEYSYGYTF. Written as DNA, the CDR3 is TGTGCCAGCTCACCGCCAGAATATTCCTATGGCTACACCTTC. The genes are TRBV18 and TRBJ1-2; D is unclear. The CDR3 contains 14 residues. Looked up from germline, CDR1 is KGHSH and CDR2 is LQKENI. The V and J ends lost 3 bases and 4 bases respectively, with 12 bases between them.

The chain carries TRBV29-1 and TRBJ2-1, with 12 bases lining up with TRBD2. The V segment lost 6 bases and the J segment 13 bases; nucleotides outside the gene matches: 13. CDR3 size: 14 residues. The V gene's germline CDR1 is SQVTM and CDR2 ANQGSEA. CDR3 loop: CSVAGLAGTPFQFF. The CDR3 nucleotides are TGCAGCGTCGCTGGACTAGCGGGGACCCCCTTCCAGTTCTTC.

V and J are TRBV7-2 and TRBJ2-7; the D is unclear. V shed 7 bases and J shed 5 bases, with 15 bases lying between them. The CDR3 runs to 13 residues. Germline CDR1 reads SGHTA; CDR2 reads FQGNSA. The CDR3, as DNA: TGTGCCAGCACCCTTTGGGGAATCCACGAGCAGTACTTC. It specifies CASTLWGIHEQYF.

The V gene is TRBV19, the J gene TRBJ1-3, with D unclear. CDR3 length: 14 amino acids. The V gene lost 7 bases and the J gene lost 0 bases, with 10 bases spanning the gap. Looked up from germline, CDR1 is LNHDA and CDR2 is SQIVND (reference sequence). The CDR3 bases are TGTGCCAGTACGGGCCTTTCCTCTGGAAACACCATATATTTT. Its translation: CASTGLSSGNTIYF.

CDR3 sequence: CASSQGHANQPQHF. In DNA, the CDR3 is TGTGCCAGCAGCCAGGGACACGCGAATCAGCCCCAGCATTTT. The chain couples TRBV3-1 (or the pseudogene TRBV3-2) to TRBJ1-5; possible D gene TRBD1, 6 bases. Trimming stripped 3 bases from V and 4 bases from J, with 10 bases between. This CDR3 comprises 14 residues. Germline V lookup: CDR1 LGHDT, CDR2 YNNKEL (reference sequence).

This chain links TRBV5-1 with TRBJ1-1, with D tentatively TRBD1 (6 bases). V dropped 4 bases and J dropped 1 base, with 17 bases sitting between them. Germline CDR1 is SGHRS and CDR2 is YFSETQ. This CDR3 is 16 amino acids long. CDR3 sequence (DNA): TGCGCCAGCAGCCCCTTTACAGGGCAGACGAACACTGAAGCTTTCTTT. Amino acid sequence: CASSPFTGQTNTEAFF.

The chain employs TRBV6-5 and TRBJ1-2, with D uncertain. The germline V and J ends were trimmed by 6 bases and 4 bases, with 15 bases remaining between them. The CDR3 contains 14 residues. Germline lookup yields CDR1 MNHEY and CDR2 SVGAGI. CDR3 bases: TGTGCCAGCAGACTCCCCGGACGGAGCTATGGCTACACCTTC. This encodes CASRLPGRSYGYTF.

This sequence joins TRBV7-9 and TRBJ2-2; no definite D call. Trimming cost V 6 bases and J 0 bases, with 5 bases left between them. Per germline, CDR1 SEHNR and CDR2 FQNEAQ (reference sequence). This CDR3 has 13 amino acids. The chain's CDR3 is CASSRSNTGELFF. CDR3 in DNA: TGTGCCAGCAGTAGATCGAACACCGGGGAGCTGTTTTTT.

The CDR3 coding sequence is TGTGCCAGCAGTTACGGCCCGAGCTCCTACGAGCAGTACTTC. Amino acid sequence: CASSYGPSSYEQYF. The V and J genes are TRBV6-2 or TRBV6-3 and TRBJ2-7; D ambiguous. This CDR3 is 14 amino acids long. Germline CDR1 reads MNHEY; CDR2 reads SVGEGT. V was clipped by 2 bases and J by 0 bases, with 8 bases between them.

The V gene is TRBV30, the J gene TRBJ1-5; unclear D gene. Germline V gives CDR1 GTSNPN, CDR2 SVGIG (reference sequence). The CDR3 has 13 residues. V was trimmed by 2 bases and J by 1 base, leaving 6 bases between them. DNA of the CDR3: TGTGCCTGGAGTCCATTGAGCAATCAGCCCCAGCATTTT. Protein sequence: CAWSPLSNQPQHF.

This chain links TRBV30 with TRBJ1-3; no clear D. This CDR3 contains 10 residues. V was clipped by 7 bases and J by 5 bases, with 6 bases between them. In germline, CDR1 is GTSNPN, CDR2 SVGIG (reference sequence). The CDR3 DNA sequence: TGTGCCTCCGAACGAAACACCATATATTTT. Translation: CASERNTIYF.

The chain combines TRBV3-1 (or the pseudogene TRBV3-2) with TRBJ1-2, with D maybe TRBD1 (5 bases). The CDR3 length is 12 residues. The germline V gene encodes CDR1 LGHDT and CDR2 YNNKEL (reference sequence). The germline V and J ends were trimmed by 1 base and 8 bases, with 8 bases remaining between them. The CDR3 DNA is TGTGCCAGCAGCCAAGGGGGGGAAGGCTACACCTTC. Translating gives CASSQGGEGYTF.